This TCR delta chain is drawn from a study of delta chain sequences of gamma delta T cells (dated by TCRdb to the late 2010s). Library preparation employed 5' RACE. TCRdb records Illumina MiSeq as the sequencer. TCRdb called clones afresh from the public reads with CATT; identical DNA rows were later merged. The table for this sample lists around 2,800 delta-chain clones; about 5.5% of them were counted only once. The top ten constitute approximately 48% of the sample. This clone qualifies as medium-sized (0.01 to 0.1%). This clone's antigen is unknown. No clone much larger than this one lies a single base away; base qualities are absent. Other DNA variants within this sample encode the same CDR3. Based on the germline V gene, the CDR1 and CDR2 sequences are GEAIGNYY and EKD. Trimmed from V: 0 bases; trimmed from J: 0 bases; junction bases lacking a gene match: 9. Its CDR3 holds 18 amino acids, cysteine through phenylalanine. Only the CDR3 DNA stays, 54 bases, in frame from base 1.

This sequence was found in a human donor in good health. The sequence joins TRDV2 to TRDJ1, and TRDD3 matches 10 of the central bases. Sample: either unsorted cells or a sorted T cell fraction (not recorded which). The DNA sequence reads TGTGCCTGTGACACCCTACTGGGGGATCCCCTGGACACCGATAAACTCATCTTT. This codes for CACDTLLGDPLDTDKLIF.